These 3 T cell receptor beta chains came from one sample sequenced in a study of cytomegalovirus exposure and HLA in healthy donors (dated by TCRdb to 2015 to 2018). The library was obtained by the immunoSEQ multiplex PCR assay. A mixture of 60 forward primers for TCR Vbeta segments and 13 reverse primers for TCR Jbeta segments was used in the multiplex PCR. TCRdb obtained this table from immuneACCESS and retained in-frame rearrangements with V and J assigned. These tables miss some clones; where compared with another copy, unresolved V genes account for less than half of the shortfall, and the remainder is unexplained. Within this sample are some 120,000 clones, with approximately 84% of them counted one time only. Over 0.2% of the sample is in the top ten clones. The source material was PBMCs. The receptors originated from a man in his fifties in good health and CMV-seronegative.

CDR3 sequence (DNA): TGTGCCAGCAGCTTAGGGCCCGGGAACTACGAGCAGTACTTC. It encodes CASSLGPGNYEQYF. The chain has TRBV5-8 and TRBJ2-7, with D tentatively TRBD2 (5 bases). This CDR3 is 14 amino acids long. V lost 2 bases, J lost 3 bases, and 12 bases lay in between. Per the germline V gene, CDR1 is SGHTS and CDR2 is YDEGEE.

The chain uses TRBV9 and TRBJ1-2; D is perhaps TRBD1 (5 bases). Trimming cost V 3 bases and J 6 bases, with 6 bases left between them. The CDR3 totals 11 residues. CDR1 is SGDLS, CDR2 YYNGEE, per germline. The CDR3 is CASSEGNGYTF. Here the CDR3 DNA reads TGTGCCAGCAGCGAGGGGAATGGCTACACCTTC.

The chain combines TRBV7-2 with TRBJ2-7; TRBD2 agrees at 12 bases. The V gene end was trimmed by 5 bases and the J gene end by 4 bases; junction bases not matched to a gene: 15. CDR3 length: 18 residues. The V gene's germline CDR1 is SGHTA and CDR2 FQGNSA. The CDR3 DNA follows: TGTGCCAGCAGCCTTCTAGCGGGAGGGCCTTCTTTCTTATACGAGCAGTACTTC. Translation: CASSLLAGGPSFLYEQYF.